The source of this T cell receptor (beta chain) is a study of blood T cells in healthy people across ages. Study-wide points: There was no known CMV status for donors, so expanded clonotype changes were possibly confounded. Comparison with aged donors showed that long-lived donors had more naive CD4+ cells and higher diversity.

As to this clonotype: Its antigen is currently unknown.

The germline CDR1 and CDR2 sequences are DFQATT and SNEGSKA (reference sequence). This CDR3 comprises 12 residues. The second PCR ran about 6 to 11 cycles with a sample-barcoded 5' primer and J-beta primers. Every sample returned 2.5 million or more CDR3-containing paired-end reads. TCRdb re-called the 5' RACE reads with MiXCR, one entry per CDR3 protein. This sample has 1,500,000 or so distinct CDR3 sequences, with approximately 60% found just once. Isolation recovered at least 6.5 million PBMCs from every sample. This chain links TRBV20-1 with TRBJ2-1, with 11 bases fitting TRBD2. Specimen: blood. This TCR derives from a man between 18 and 29 years old in good health. The CDR3 DNA reads TGCAGAGGGACTAGCGGCAACAATGAGCAGTTCTTC. Its translation is CRGTSGNNEQFF.